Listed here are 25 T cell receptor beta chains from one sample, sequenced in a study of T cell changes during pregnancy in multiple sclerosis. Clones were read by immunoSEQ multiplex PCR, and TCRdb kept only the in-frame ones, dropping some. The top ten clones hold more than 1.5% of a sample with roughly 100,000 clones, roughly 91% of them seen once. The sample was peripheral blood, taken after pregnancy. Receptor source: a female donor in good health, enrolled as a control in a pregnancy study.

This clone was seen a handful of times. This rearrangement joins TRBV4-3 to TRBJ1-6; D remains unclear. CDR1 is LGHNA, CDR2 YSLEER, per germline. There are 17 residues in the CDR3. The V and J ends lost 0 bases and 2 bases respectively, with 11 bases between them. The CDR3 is CASSQDPTTAYNSPLHF. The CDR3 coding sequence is TGCGCCAGCAGCCAAGATCCCACCACAGCCTATAATTCACCCCTCCACTTT.

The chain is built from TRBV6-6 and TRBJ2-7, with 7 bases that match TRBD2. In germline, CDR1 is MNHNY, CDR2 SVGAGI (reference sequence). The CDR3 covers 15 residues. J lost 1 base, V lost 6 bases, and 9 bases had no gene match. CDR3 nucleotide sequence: TGTGCCAGCAGCCGGGCGGGAGCGGAATCCTACGAGCAGTACTTC. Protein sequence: CASSRAGAESYEQYF.

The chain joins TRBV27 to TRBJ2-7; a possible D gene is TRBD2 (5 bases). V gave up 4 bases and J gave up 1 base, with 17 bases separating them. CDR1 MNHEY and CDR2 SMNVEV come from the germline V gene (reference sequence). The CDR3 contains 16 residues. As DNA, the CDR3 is TGTGCCAGCAGTTCCCCAGTACCCACGGGGTCCTACGAGCAGTACTTC. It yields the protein CASSSPVPTGSYEQYF.

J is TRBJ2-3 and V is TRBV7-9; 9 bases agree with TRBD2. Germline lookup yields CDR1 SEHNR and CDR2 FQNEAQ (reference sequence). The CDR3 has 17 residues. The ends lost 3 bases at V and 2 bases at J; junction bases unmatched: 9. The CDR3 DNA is TGTGCCAGCAGCTTTAGGCCGACTAGCGGATTCACAGATACGCAGTATTTT. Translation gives CASSFRPTSGFTDTQYF.

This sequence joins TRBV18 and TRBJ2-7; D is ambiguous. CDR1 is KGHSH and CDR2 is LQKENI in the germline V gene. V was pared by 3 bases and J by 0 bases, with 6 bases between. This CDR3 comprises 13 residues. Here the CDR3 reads CASSPASSYEQYF. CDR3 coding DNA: TGTGCCAGCTCACCGGCTAGCTCCTACGAGCAGTACTTC.

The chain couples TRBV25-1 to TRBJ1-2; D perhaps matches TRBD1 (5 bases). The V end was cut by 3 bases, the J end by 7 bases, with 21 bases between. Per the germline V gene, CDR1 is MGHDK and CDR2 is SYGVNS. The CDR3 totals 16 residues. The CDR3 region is CASSDPRRFGAAGYTF. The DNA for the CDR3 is TGTGCCAGCAGTGACCCCCGACGTTTTGGGGCGGCTGGCTACACCTTC.

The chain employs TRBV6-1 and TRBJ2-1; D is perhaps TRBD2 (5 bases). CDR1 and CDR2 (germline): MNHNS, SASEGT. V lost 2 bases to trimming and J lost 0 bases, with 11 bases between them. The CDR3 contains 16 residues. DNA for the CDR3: TGTGCCAGCAGTGAACGGCTAGCTTACTCCTACAATGAGCAGTTCTTC. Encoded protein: CASSERLAYSYNEQFF.

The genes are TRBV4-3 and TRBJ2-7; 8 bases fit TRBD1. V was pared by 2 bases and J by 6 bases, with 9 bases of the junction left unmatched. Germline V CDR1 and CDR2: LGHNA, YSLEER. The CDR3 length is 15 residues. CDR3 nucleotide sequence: TGCGCCAGCAGCCAATCTAGGACAGGGTACAGCGAGCAGTACTTC. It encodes CASSQSRTGYSEQYF.

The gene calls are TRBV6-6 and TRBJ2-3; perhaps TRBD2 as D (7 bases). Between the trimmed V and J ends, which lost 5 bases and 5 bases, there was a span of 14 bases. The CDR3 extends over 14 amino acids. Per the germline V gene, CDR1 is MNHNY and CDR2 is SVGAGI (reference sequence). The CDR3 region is CASSTTGGRDTQYF. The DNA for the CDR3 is TGTGCCAGCAGTACCACGGGGGGCCGAGATACGCAGTATTTT.

The CDR3 region has the DNA TGCAGCGTTGAATCTCCCGTGTCCTACGAGCAGTACTTC. Translation gives CSVESPVSYEQYF. This chain links TRBV29-1 with TRBJ2-7, with no clear D. The germline CDR1 and CDR2 sequences are SQVTM and ANQGSEA. V was clipped by 2 bases and J by 1 base, with 9 bases between them. This CDR3 has 13 amino acids.

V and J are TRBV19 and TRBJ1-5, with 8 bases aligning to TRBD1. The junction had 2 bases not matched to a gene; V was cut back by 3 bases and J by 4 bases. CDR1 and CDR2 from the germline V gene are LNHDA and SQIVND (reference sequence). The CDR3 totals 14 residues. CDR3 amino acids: CASSIGQGNQPQHF. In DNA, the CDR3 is TGTGCCAGTAGTATTGGACAGGGTAATCAGCCCCAGCATTTT.

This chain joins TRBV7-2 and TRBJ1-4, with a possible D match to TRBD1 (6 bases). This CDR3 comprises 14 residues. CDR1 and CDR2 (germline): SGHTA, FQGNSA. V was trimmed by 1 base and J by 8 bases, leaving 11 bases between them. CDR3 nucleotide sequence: TGTGCCAGCAGCTTAGGGGTTGGGGGCGAAAAACTGTTTTTT. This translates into CASSLGVGGEKLFF. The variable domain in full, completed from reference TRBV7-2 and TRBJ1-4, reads GAGVSQSPSNKVTEKGKDVELRCDPISGHTALYWYRQSLGQGLEFLIYFQGNSAPDKSGLPSDRFSAERTGGSVSTLTIQRTQQEDSAVYLCASSLGVGGEKLFFGSGTQLSVL.

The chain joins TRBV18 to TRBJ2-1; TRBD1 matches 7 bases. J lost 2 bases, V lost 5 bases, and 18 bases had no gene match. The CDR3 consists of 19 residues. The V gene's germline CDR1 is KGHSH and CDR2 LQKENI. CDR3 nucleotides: TGTGCCAGCTCATTCCAGACAGGGACGATGAGAAGCACCTACAATGAGCAGTTCTTC. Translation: CASSFQTGTMRSTYNEQFF.

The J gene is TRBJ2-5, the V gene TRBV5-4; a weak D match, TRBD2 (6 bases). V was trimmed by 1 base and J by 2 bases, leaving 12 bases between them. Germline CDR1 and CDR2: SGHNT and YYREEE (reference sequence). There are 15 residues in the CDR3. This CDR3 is CASSLPWGEQETQYF. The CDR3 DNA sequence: TGTGCCAGCAGCTTGCCCTGGGGGGAGCAAGAGACCCAGTACTTC.

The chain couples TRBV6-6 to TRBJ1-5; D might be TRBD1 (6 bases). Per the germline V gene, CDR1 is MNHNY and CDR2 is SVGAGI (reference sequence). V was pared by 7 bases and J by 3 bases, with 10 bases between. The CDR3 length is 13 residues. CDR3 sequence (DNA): TGTGCCAGCAAGGGACAATCCAATCAGCCCCAGCATTTT. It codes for CASKGQSNQPQHF.

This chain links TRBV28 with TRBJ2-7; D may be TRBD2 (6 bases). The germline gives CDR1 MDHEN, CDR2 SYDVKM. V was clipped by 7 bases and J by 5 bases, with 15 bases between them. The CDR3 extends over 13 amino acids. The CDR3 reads CASTPGGGNEQYF. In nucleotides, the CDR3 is TGTGCCAGCACCCCCGGGGGAGGAAACGAGCAGTACTTC.

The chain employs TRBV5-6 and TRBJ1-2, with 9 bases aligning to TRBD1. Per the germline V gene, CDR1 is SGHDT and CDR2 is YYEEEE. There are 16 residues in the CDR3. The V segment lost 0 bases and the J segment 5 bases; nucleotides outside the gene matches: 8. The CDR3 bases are TGTGCCAGCAGCTTGGCTGGAGACAGGGGGTCATATGGCTACACCTTC. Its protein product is CASSLAGDRGSYGYTF.

The CDR3 nucleotides are TGCGCCAGCAGCCAAGATTCGGTCGGGGGGGGGTACAATGAGCAGTTCTTC. This encodes CASSQDSVGGGYNEQFF. The V gene is TRBV4-3, the J gene TRBJ2-1, with 8 positions matching TRBD2. The CDR3 has 17 residues. The V gene end was trimmed by 0 bases and the J gene end by 4 bases; junction bases not matched to a gene: 8. Germline loops: CDR1 LGHNA, CDR2 YSLEER.

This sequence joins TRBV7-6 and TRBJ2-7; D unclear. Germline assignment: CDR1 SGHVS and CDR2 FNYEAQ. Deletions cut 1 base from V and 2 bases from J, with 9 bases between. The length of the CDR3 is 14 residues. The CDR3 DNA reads TGTGCCAGCAGCTTAGACGCCACTACCTACGAGCAGTACTTC. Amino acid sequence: CASSLDATTYEQYF.

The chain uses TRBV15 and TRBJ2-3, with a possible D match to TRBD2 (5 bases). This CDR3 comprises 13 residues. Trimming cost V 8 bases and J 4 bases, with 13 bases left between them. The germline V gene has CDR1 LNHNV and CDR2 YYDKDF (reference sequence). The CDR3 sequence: CATGSGRADTQYF. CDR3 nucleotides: TGTGCCACCGGAAGCGGTAGGGCAGATACGCAGTATTTT.

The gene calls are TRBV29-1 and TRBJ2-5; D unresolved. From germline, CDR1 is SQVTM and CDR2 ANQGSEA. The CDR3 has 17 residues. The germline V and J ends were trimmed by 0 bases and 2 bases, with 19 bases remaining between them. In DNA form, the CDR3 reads TGCAGCGTTGAAGATCGGTTAGTCGCGGAATCTCAAGAGACCCAGTACTTC. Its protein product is CSVEDRLVAESQETQYF.

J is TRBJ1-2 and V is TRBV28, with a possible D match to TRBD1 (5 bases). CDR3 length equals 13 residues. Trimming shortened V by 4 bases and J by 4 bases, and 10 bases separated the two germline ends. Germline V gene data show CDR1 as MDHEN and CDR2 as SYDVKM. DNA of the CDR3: TGTGCCAGCAGTTCCGAGGGACTCTATGGCTACACCTTC. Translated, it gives CASSSEGLYGYTF.

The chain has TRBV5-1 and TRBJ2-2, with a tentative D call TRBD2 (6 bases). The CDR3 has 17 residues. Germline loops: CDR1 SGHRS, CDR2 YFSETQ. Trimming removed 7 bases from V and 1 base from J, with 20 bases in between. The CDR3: CASRLSGGTGNTGELFF. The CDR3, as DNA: TGCGCCAGCCGCCTAAGTGGCGGGACGGGGAACACCGGGGAGCTGTTTTTT.

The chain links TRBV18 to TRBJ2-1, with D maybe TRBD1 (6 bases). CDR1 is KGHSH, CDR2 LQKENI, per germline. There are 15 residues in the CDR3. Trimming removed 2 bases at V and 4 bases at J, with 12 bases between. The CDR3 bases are TGTGCCAGCTCACCAAAGGACAGTCCTTACAATGAGCAGTTCTTC. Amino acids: CASSPKDSPYNEQFF.

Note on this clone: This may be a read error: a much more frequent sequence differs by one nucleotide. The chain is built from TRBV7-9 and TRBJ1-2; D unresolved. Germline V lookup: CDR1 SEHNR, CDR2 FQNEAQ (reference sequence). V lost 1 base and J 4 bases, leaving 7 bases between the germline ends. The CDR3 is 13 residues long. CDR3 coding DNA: TGTGCCAGCAGCTTAGGACGGGGCTATGGCTACACCTTC. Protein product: CASSLGRGYGYTF.